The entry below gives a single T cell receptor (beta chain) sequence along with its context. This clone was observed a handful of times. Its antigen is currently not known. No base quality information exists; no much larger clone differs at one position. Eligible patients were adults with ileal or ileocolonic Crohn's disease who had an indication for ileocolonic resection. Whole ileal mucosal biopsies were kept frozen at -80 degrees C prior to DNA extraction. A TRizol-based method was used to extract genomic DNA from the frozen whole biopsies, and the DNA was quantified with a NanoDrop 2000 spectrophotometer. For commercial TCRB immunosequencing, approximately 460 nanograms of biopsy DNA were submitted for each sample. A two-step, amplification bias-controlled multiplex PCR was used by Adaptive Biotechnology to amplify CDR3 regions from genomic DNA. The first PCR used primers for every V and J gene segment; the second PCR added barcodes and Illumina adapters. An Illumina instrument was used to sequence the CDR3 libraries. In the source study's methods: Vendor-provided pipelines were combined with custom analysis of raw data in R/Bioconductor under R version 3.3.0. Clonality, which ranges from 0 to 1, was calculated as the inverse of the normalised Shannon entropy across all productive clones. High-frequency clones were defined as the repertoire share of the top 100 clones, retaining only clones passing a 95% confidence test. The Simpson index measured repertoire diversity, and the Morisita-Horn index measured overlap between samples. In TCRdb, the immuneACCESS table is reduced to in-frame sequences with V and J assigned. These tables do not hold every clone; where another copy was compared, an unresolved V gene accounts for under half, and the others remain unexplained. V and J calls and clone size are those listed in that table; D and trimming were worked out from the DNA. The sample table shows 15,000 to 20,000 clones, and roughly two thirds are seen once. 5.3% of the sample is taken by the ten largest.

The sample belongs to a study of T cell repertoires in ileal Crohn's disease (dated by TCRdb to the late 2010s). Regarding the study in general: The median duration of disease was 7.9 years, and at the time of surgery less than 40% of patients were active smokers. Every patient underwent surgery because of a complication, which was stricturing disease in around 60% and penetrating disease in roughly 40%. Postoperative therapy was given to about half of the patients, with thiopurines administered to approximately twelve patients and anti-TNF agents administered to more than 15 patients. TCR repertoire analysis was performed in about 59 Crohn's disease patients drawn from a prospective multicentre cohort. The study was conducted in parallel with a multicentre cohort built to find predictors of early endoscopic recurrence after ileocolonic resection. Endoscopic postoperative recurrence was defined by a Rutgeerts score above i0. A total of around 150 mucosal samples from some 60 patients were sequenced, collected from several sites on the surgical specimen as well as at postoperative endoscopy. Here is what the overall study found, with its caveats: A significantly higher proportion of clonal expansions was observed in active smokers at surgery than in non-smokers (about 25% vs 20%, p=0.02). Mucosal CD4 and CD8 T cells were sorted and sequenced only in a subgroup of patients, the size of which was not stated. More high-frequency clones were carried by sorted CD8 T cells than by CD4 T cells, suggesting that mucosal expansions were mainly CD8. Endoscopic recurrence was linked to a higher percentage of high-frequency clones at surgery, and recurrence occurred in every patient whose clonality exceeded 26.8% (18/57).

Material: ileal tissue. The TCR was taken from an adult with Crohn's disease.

The DNA reads TGTGCCAGCAGCTTACGCGCGGGAGCAGATACGCAGTATTTT. Its amino acids are CASSLRAGADTQYF. Recombination connected TRBV13 to TRBJ2-3, with 7 junctional bases fitting TRBD2. Counted from cysteine to phenylalanine, this CDR3 has 14 amino acids. The sequence is cut down to CDR3 DNA, 42 bases in frame from base 1. The germline V and J ends show losses of 2 bases and 4 bases respectively, and no gene match explains 3 bases of the junction. CDR1 and CDR2, looked up from the germline V gene (reference sequence), are PRHDT and FYEKMQ.